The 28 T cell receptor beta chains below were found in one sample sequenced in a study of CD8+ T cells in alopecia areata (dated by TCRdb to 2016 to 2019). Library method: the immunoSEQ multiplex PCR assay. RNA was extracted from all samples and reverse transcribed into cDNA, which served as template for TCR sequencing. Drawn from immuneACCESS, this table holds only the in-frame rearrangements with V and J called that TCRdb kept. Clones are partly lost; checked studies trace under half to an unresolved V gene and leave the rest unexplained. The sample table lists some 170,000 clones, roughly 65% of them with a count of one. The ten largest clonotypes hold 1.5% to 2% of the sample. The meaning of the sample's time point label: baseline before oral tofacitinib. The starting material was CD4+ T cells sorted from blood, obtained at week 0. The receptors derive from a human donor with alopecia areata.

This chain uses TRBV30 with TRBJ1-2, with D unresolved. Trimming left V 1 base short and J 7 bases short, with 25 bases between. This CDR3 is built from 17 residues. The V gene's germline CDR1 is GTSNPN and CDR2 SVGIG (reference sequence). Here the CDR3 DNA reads TGTGCCTGGAGTGGTCCCGCCGGATCTGTCGGGCATCTTGGCTACACCTTC. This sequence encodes CAWSGPAGSVGHLGYTF.

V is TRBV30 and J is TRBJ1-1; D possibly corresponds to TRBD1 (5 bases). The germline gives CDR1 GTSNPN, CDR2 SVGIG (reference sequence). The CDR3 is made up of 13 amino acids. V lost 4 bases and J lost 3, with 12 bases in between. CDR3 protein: CAWTARVHTEAFF. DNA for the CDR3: TGTGCCTGGACAGCCAGGGTTCACACTGAAGCTTTCTTT.

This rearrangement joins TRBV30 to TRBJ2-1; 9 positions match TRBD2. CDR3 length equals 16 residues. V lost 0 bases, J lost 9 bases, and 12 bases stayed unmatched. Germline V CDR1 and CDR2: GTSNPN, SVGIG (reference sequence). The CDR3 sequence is CAWSVRASGVGVEQFF. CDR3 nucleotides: TGTGCCTGGAGTGTACGGGCTAGCGGGGTTGGTGTTGAGCAGTTCTTC.

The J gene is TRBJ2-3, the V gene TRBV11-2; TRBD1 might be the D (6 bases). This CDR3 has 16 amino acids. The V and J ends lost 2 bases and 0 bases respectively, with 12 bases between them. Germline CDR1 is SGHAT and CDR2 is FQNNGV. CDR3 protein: CASSLSRQASTDTQYF. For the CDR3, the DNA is TGTGCCAGCAGCTTAAGCCGACAGGCCAGCACAGATACGCAGTATTTT.

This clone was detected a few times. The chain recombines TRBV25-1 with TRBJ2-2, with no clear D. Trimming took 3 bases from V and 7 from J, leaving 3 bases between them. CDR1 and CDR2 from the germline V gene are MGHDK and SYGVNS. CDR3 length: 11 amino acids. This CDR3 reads CASSDSGELFF. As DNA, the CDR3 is TGTGCCAGCAGTGACAGCGGGGAGCTGTTTTTT.

CDR3 region: CSVEQGVNTEAFF. In DNA, the CDR3 is TGCAGCGTTGAACAGGGGGTGAACACTGAAGCTTTCTTT. The rearrangement joins TRBV29-1 to TRBJ1-1; 7 positions match TRBD1. Germline values: CDR1 SQVTM, CDR2 ANQGSEA. The CDR3 is 13 residues long. V lost 2 bases, J lost 0 bases, and 0 bases stayed unmatched.

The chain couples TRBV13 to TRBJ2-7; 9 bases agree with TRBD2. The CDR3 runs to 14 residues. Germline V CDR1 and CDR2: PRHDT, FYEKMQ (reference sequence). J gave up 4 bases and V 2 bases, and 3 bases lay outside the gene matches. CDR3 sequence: CASSLSSGAYEQYF. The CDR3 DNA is TGTGCCAGCAGCTTATCTAGCGGGGCGTACGAGCAGTACTTC.

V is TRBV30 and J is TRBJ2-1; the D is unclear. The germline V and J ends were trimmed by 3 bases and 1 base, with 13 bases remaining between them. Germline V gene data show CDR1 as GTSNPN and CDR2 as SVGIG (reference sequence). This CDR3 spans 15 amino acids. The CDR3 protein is CAWRGWQPSYNEQFF. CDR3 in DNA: TGTGCCTGGAGAGGGTGGCAGCCGTCCTACAATGAGCAGTTCTTC.

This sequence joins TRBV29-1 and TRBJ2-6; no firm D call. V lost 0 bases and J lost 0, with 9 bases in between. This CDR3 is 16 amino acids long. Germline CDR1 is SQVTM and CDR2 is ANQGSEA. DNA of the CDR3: TGCAGCGTTGAAGATCTCGGCCCCTCTGGGGCCAACGTCCTGACTTTC. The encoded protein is CSVEDLGPSGANVLTF.

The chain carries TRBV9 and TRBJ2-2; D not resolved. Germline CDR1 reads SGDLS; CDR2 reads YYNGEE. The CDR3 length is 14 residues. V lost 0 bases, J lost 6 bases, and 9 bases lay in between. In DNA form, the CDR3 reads TGTGCCAGCAGCGTAGGGTCCGGCGCCGGGGAGCTGTTTTTT. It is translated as CASSVGSGAGELFF. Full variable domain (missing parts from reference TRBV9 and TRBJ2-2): DSGVTQTPKHLITATGQRVTLRCSPRSGDLSVYWYQQSLDQGLQFLIQYYNGEERAKGNILERFSAQQFPDLHSELNLSSLELGDSALYFCASSVGSGAGELFFGEGSRLTVL.

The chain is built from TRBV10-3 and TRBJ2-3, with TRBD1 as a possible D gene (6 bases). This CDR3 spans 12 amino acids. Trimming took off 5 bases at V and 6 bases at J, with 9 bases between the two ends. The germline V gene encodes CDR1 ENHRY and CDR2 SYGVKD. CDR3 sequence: CAISLQGDTQYF. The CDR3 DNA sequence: TGTGCCATCAGTTTACAGGGCGATACGCAGTATTTT.

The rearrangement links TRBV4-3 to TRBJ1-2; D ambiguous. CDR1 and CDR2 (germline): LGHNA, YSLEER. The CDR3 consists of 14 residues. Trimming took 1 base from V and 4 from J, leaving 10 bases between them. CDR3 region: CASSQGREGYGYTF. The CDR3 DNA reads TGCGCCAGCAGCCAAGGAAGGGAAGGCTATGGCTACACCTTC.

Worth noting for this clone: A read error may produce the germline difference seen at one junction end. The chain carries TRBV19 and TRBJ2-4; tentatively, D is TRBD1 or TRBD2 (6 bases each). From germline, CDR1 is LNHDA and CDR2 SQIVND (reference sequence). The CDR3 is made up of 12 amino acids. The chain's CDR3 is CASSIVRGLPLF. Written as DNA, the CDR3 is TGTGCCAGTAGTATTGTTCGGGGGCTGCCCCTCTTC.

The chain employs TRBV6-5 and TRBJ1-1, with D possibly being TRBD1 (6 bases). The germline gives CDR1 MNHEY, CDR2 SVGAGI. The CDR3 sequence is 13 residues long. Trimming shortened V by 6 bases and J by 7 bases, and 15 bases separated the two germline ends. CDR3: CASRYRDEGEAFF. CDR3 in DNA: TGTGCCAGCAGGTACAGGGATGAGGGTGAAGCTTTCTTT.

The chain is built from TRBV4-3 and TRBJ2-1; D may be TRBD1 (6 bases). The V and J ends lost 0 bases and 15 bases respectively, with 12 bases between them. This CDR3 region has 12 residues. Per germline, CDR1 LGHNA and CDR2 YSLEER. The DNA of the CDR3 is TGCGCCAGCAGCCAAGATTATGGGACACGGTTCTTC. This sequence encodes CASSQDYGTRFF.

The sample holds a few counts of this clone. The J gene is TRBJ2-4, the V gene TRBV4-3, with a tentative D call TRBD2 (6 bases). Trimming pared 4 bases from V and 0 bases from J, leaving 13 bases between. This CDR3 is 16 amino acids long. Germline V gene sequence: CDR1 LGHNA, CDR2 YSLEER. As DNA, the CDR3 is TGCGCCAGCAGCCCGGGGGTCAGGCTAGCCAAAAACATTCAGTACTTC. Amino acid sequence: CASSPGVRLAKNIQYF.

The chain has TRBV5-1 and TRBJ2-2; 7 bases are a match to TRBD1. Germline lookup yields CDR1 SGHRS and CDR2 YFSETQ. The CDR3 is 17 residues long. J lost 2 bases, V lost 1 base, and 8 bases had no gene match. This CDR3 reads CASSLNNRGRNTGELFF. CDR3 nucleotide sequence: TGCGCCAGCAGCTTGAATAACAGGGGACGAAACACCGGGGAGCTGTTTTTT.

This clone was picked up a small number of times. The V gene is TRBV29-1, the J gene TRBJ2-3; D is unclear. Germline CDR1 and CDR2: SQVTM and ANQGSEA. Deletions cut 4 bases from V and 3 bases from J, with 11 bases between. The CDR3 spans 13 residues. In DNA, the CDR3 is TGCAGCGTTGCTTTGGTTGGGACAGATACGCAGTATTTT. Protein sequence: CSVALVGTDTQYF.

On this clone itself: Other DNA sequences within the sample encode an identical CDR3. Here the CDR3 DNA reads TGCAGTGTAGGCAATCAGCCCCAGCATTTT. This gives the protein CSVGNQPQHF. The genes are TRBV20-1 and TRBJ1-5; D is uncertain. The length of the CDR3 is 10 residues. V was shortened by 7 bases and J by 2 bases, with 3 bases between the two germline ends. CDR1 is DFQATT, CDR2 SNEGSKA, per germline (reference sequence).

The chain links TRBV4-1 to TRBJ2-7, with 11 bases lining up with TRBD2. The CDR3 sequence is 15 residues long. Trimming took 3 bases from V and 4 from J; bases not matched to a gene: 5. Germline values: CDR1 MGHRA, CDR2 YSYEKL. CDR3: CASSHPTSGAYEQYF. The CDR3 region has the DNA TGCGCCAGCAGCCACCCGACTAGCGGGGCTTACGAGCAGTACTTC.

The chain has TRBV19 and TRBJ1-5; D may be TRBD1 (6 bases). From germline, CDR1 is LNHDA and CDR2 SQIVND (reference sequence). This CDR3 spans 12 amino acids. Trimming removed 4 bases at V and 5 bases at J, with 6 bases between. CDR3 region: CASSTGDQPQHF. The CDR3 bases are TGTGCCAGTAGTACAGGGGATCAGCCCCAGCATTTT. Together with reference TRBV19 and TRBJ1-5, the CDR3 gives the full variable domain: DGGITQSPKYLFRKEGQNVTLSCEQNLNHDAMYWYRQDPGQGLRLIYYSQIVNDFQKGDIAEGYSVSREKKESFPLTVTSAQKNPTAFYLCASSTGDQPQHFGDGTRLSIL.

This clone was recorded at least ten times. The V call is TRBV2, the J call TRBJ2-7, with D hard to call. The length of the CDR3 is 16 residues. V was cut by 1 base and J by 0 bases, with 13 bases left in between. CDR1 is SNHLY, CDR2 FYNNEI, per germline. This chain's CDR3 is CASSEESGSFSYEQYF. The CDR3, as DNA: TGTGCCAGCAGTGAAGAGTCTGGCAGTTTCTCCTACGAGCAGTACTTC.

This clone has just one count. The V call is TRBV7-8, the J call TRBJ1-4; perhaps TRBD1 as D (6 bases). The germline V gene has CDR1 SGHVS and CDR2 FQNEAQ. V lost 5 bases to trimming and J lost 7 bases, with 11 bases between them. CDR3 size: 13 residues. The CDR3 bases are TGTGCCAGCAGCCGCGGGGGGGCTGAAAAACTGTTTTTT. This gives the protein CASSRGGAEKLFF.

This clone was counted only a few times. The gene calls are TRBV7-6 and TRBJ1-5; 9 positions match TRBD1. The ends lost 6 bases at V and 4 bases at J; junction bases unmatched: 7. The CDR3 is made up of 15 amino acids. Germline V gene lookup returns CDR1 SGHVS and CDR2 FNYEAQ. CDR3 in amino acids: CASSGGQGVNQPQHF. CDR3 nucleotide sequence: TGTGCCAGCAGTGGGGGACAGGGAGTTAATCAGCCCCAGCATTTT.

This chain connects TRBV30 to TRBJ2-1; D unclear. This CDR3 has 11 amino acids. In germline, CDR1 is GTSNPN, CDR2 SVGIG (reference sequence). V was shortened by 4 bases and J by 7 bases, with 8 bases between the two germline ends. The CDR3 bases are TGTGCCTGGACTCCAGGAAATGAGCAGTTCTTC. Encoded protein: CAWTPGNEQFF.

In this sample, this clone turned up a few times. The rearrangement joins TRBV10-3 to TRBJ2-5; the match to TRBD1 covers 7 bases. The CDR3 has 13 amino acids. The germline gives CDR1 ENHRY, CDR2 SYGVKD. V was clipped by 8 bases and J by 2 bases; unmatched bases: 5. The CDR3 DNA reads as TGTGCCATCCAGGGACAGTCACAAGAGACCCAGTACTTC. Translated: CAIQGQSQETQYF.

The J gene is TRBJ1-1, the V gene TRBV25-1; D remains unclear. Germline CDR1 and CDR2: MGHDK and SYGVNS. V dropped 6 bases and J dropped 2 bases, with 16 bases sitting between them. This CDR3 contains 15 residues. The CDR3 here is CASRLPGAGNTEAFF. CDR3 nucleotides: TGTGCCAGCAGGCTACCGGGCGCGGGCAACACTGAAGCTTTCTTT.

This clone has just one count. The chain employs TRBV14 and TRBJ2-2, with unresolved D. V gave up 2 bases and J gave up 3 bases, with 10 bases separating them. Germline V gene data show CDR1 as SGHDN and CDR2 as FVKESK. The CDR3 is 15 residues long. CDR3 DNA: TGTGCCAGCAGCCAATTAGGGTCGTACACCGGGGAGCTGTTTTTT. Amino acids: CASSQLGSYTGELFF.